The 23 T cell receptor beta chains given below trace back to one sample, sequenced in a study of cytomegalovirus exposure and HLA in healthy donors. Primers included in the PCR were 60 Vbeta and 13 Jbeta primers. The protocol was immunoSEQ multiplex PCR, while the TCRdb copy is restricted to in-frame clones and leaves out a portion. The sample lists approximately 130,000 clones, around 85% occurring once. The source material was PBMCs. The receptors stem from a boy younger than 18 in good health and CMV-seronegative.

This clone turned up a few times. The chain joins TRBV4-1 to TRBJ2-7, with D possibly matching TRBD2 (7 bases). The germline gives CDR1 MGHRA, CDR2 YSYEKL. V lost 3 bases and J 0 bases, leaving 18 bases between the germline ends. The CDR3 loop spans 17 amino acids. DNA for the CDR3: TGCGCCAGCAGCCAGGAGCGCCCGGCGGGGGCCTCCTACGAGCAGTACTTC. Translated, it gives CASSQERPAGASYEQYF.

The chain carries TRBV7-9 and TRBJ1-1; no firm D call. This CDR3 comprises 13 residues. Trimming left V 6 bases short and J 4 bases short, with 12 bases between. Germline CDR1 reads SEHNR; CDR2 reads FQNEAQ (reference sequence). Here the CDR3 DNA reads TGTGCCAGCAGGCGTAATGAGGGCACTGAAGCTTTCTTT. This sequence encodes CASRRNEGTEAFF.

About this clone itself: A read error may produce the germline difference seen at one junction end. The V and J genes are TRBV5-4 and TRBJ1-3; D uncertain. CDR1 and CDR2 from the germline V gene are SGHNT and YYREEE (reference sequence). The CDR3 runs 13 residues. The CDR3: CASTLAGRDTIYF. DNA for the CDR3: TGTGCCAGCACCTTGGCGGGGAGAGACACCATATATTTT. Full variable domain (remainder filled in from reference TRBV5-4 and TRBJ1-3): ETGVTQSPTHLIKTRGQQVTLRCSSQSGHNTVSWYQQALGQGPQFIFQYYREEENGRGNFPPRFSGLQFPNYSSELNVNALELDDSALYLCASTLAGRDTIYFGEGSWLTVV.

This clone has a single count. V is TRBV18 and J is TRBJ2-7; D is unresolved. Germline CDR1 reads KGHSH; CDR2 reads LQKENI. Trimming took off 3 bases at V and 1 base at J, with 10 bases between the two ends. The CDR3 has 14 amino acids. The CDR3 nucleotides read TGTGCCAGCTCACCTGGCGGCGGTTCCTACGAGCAGTACTTC. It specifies CASSPGGGSYEQYF.

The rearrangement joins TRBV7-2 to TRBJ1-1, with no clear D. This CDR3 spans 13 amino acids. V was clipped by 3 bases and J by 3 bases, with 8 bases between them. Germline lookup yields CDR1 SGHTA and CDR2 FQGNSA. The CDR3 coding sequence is TGTGCCAGCAGCTTTAAGGGAGACACTGAAGCTTTCTTT. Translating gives CASSFKGDTEAFF.

Here the CDR3 reads CASSQPGRTIYF. The CDR3 DNA sequence: TGCGCCAGCAGTCAACCAGGGCGCACCATATATTTT. The chain has TRBV23-1 and TRBJ1-3; the D gene is possibly TRBD1 (5 bases). TRBV23-1 is treated as an ORF (open reading frame) with a function not yet certain. The CDR3 has 12 amino acids. Trimming removed 2 bases at V and 9 bases at J, with 8 bases between.

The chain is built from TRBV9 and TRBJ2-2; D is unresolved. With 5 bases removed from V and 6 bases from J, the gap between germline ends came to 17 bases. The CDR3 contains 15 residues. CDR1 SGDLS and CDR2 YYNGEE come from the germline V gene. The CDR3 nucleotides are TGTGCCAGCAGTCATCTTCTAGTCGCGGCCGGGGAGCTGTTTTTT. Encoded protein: CASSHLLVAAGELFF. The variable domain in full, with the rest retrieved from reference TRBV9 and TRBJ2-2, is DSGVTQTPKHLITATGQRVTLRCSPRSGDLSVYWYQQSLDQGLQFLIQYYNGEERAKGNILERFSAQQFPDLHSELNLSSLELGDSALYFCASSHLLVAAGELFFGEGSRLTVL.

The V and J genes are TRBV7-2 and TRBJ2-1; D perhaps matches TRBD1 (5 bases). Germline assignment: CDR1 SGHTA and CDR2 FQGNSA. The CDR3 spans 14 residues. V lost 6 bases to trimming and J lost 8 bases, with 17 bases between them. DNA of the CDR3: TGTGCCAGCAGATCAGGGCCTTTTCCCCATGAGCAGTTCTTC. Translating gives CASRSGPFPHEQFF.

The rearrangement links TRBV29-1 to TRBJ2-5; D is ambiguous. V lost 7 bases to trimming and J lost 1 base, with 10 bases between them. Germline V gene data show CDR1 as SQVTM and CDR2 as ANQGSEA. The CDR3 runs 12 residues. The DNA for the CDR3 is TGCAGCGCCTTCCCGTCCCAAGAGACCCAGTACTTC. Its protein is CSAFPSQETQYF.

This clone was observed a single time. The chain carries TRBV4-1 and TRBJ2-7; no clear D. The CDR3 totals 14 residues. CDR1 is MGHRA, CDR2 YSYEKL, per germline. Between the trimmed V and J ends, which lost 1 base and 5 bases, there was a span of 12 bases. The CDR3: CASSQVLQANEQYF. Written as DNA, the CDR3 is TGCGCCAGCAGCCAAGTCCTGCAGGCCAACGAGCAGTACTTC.

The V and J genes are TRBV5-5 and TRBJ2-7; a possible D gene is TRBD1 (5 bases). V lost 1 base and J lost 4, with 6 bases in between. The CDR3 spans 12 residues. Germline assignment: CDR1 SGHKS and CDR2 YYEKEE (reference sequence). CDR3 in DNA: TGTGCCAGCAGCTTGCAGGGTTACGAGCAGTACTTC. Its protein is CASSLQGYEQYF.

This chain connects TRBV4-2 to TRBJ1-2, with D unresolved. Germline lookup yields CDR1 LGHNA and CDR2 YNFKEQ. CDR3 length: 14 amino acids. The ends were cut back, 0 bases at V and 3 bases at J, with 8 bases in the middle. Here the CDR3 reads CASSQDGLDYGYTF. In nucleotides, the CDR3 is TGTGCCAGCAGCCAAGACGGACTTGACTATGGCTACACCTTC.

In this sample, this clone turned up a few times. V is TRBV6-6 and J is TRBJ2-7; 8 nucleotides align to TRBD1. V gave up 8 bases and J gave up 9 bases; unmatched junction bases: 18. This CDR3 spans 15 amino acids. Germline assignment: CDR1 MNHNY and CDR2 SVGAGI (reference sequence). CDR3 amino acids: CASSPKGQGATRQYF. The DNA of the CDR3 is TGTGCCAGCTCACCAAAAGGACAGGGAGCTACGAGGCAGTACTTC.

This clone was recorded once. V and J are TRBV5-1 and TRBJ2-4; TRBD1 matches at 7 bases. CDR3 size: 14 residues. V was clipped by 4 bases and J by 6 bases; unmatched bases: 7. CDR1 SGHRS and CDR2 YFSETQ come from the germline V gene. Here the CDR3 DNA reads TGCGCCAGCAGCCTTCGGACAGGAGCAAACATTCAGTACTTC. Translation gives CASSLRTGANIQYF.

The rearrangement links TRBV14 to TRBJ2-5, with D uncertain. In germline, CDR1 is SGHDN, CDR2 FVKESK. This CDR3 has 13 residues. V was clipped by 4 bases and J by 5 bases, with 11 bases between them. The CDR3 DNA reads TGTGCCAGCAGCCTTGGAGTACGGGAGACCCAGTACTTC. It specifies CASSLGVRETQYF.

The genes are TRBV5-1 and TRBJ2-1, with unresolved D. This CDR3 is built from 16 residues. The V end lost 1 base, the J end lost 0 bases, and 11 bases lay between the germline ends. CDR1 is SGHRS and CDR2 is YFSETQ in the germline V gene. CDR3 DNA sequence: TGCGCCAGCAGCTTGAATCCCGAGAGCTCCTACAATGAGCAGTTCTTC. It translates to CASSLNPESSYNEQFF.

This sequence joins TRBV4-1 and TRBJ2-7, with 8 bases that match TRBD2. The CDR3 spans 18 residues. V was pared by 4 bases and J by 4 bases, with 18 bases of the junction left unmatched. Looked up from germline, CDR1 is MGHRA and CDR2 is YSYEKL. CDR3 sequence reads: CASSRTPPPGLVTYEQYF. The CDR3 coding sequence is TGCGCCAGCAGCCGGACCCCGCCCCCGGGACTAGTTACGTACGAGCAGTACTTC.

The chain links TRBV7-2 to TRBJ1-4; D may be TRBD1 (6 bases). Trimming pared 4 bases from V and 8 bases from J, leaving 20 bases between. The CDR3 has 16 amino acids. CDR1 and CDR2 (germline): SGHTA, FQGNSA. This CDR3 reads CASSSPAGVPREKLFF. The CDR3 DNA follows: TGTGCCAGCAGCTCACCCGCAGGGGTGCCCAGGGAAAAACTGTTTTTT.

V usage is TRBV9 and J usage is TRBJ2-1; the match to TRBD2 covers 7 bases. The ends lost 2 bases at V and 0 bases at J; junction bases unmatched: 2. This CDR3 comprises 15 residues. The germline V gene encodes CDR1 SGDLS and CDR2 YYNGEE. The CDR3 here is CASSVGGNSYNEQFF. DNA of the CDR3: TGTGCCAGCAGCGTCGGGGGGAACTCCTACAATGAGCAGTTCTTC.

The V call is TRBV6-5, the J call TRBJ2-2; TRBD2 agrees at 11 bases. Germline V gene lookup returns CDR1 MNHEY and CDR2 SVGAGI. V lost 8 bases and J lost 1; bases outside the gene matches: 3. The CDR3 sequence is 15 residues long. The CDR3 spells CASRGLAENTGELFF. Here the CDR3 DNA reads TGTGCCAGCCGGGGACTAGCGGAGAACACCGGGGAGCTGTTTTTT.

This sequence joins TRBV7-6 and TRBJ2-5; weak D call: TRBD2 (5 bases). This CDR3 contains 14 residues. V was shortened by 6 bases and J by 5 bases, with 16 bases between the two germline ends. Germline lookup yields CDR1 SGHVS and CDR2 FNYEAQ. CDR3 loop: CASSLDWNMETQYF. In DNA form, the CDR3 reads TGTGCCAGCAGTTTGGACTGGAACATGGAGACCCAGTACTTC. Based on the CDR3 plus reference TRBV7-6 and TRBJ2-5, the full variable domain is GAGVSQSPRYKVTKRGQDVALRCDPISGHVSLYWYRQALGQGPEFLTYFNYEAQQDKSGLPNDRFSAERPEGSISTLTIQRTEQRDSAMYRCASSLDWNMETQYFGPGTRLLVL.

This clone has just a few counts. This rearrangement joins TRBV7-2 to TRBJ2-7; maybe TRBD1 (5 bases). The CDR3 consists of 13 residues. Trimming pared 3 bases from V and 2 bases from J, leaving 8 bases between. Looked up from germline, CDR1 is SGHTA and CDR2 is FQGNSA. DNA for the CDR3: TGTGCCAGCAGCTTCGACAGCCCCTACGAGCAGTACTTC. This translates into CASSFDSPYEQYF.

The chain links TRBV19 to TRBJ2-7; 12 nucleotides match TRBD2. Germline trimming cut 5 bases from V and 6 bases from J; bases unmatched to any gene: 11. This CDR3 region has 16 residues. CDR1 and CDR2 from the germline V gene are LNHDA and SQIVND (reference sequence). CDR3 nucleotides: TGTGCCAGTAGTTACGCCTCTAGCGGGAGGGCCTTCGAGCAGTACTTC. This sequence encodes CASSYASSGRAFEQYF.